This TCR beta chain was recorded in a study of cytomegalovirus exposure and HLA in healthy donors (dated by TCRdb to about 2017). The study in broad terms: An earlier analysis of approximately 600 of the donors reported roughly 300 Gb of sequence data and 117 million unique TCR beta sequences from 150 million to 200 million T cells. About 280 gigabases of sequencing data and 70 million to 95 million unique TCR sequences made up an early release that covered some 640 HLA-typed donors. The genetic ancestry cluster associated with self-reported Caucasian donors included over 80% of the roughly 400 genotyped donors. The study aimed to test whether cataloging public T cell receptors could reveal signatures of past pathogen exposure. The T cell repertoires of several hundred subjects were profiled by immunosequencing and related to cytomegalovirus serostatus. Besides the first cohort of more than 650 subjects, a separate validation cohort made up of about 120 different subjects was used. High-throughput TCR immunosequencing, statistical association of individual TCRs with disease status, and machine learning were combined to predict cytomegalovirus infection status. In a later analysis, previously published TCR beta repertoires from hundreds of donors were re-analyzed and high-resolution HLA genotyping was added so that TCR occurrence patterns could be studied. Rather than drawing on any new phenotypic data, the later analysis identified candidate immune exposures from TCR beta sequences and the way those sequences occurred across donors. An earlier analysis of 587 of the donors used high-throughput TCR beta sequencing to judge whether each TCR beta V gene segment behaved as functional or pseudogenic. Donor age, sex, ethnicity and CMV serostatus were compiled alongside the repertoire data. A later genetic analysis used genome-wide SNP genotypes for about 65% of the roughly 670 donors, treating that subset as a discovery cohort. All discovery cohort repertoires had been generated using a single sequencing platform. Both class I and class II loci were covered by HLA typing, at four-digit resolution. The number of typed donors differed by locus: about 620-640 for A, B, C, DRB1 and DQB1; 500 to 550 for DQA1; approximately 600 for DPA1; and some 430 for DPB1. Because of strong linkage in the cohort, five DR-DQ haplotypes were treated as single units for association and clustering. Among about 360 genotyped donors of the cohort, an average of 235,054 unique TCR beta nucleotide sequences were sequenced per donor, around 18% of them non-productive. The paper as a whole reports these results and caveats: The sequencing pipeline was judged likely to have produced a cluster of highly shared sequence variants as a technical artifact. According to the authors, the approach could potentially be generalized to other disease states and immunological phenotypes. Most TCR sequences were seen in very few donors, while some public TCRs were found in many individuals. Because HLA typing was unavailable for some donors at each locus, only the typed subset was used in association tests. The cohort was sequenced for TCR beta chains only, and without alpha or paired-chain data the features that could be detected were limited. Linkage disequilibrium might explain the correlated functional status among segregating V segments, but an unknown experimental factor could not be ruled out. Roughly uniform sequencing depth across donors was assumed in presence/absence analyses, although this assumption may not hold. Because counts were too low, some 17 rarely observed V segments, including chromosome 9 orphons, were excluded from the earlier analysis of fewer than 650 of the donors. In a later genetic analysis, a missense DCLRE1C variant was associated with V-gene and J-gene trimming of TCR beta chains, and the association was replicated in an independent cohort. Assigning TCR associations to individual alleles was difficult when HLA alleles, especially DR and DQ, strongly co-occurred. Several of the top co-occurrence clusters appeared to be linked to parvovirus B19, influenza, CMV and Epstein-Barr virus, according to a later analysis. A few of the identified cytomegalovirus-associated TCR beta chains were confirmed in vitro to be specific for cytomegalovirus antigens. In a later analysis, HLA-associated TCR beta chains were found to be more clonally expanded and to have lower generation probabilities than equally common non-associated chains. Some IMGT-functional V segments, including TRBV6-2 and TRBV6-3, could not be distinguished by the 87-base-pair reads and were therefore excluded. In a later analysis, most CMV-associated TCR beta chains were found to appear HLA-restricted, with HLA associations seemingly driven largely by CMV exposure. In an earlier analysis of 587 of the donors, most TCR beta V segments were observed in productive rearrangements about 87% or about 30% of the time, broadly matching IMGT annotations. According to a later analysis, TCR association rates differed among HLA loci, with DRB1 alleles showing the most associated TCRs and HLA-C alleles showing the fewest. A further reported finding was that TCR beta sequences accurately predicted the HLA-A and HLA-B alleles for most subjects in the first cohort. The study gave a list of 150 to 200 TCR beta chains associated with cytomegalovirus. At a false discovery rate of 0.05, a later analysis linked some 18,000 TCR beta sequences to specific HLA alleles. In a later genetic analysis, fewer N-insertions in productive TCRs were reported among donors in an Asian-associated ancestry cluster than the approximately 710-donor mean. For the cohort, immune exposure information was limited to CMV serostatus. The classifier was reported to diagnose cytomegalovirus status with high specificity and sensitivity in both the original cohort and the validation cohort.

V drops 0 bases and J drops 4 bases, leaving 4 bases in between. Its CDR3 holds 12 amino acids, cysteine through phenylalanine. Just CDR3 DNA is preserved here, 36 bases in frame from base 1. The germline V gene encodes CDR1 SQVTM and CDR2 ANQGSEA. The protocol used for the library was the immunoSEQ multiplex PCR assay. The multiplex PCR relied on a mix of 60 forward primers for TCR Vbeta segments and 13 reverse primers for TCR Jbeta segments. A multiplex PCR assay on genomic DNA amplified the CDR3 region of rearranged TCR beta genes. On the Illumina HiSeq System, the amplified TCR beta libraries were sequenced as 87-base-pair reads. Regarding the original processing steps: Across the 670 or so repertoires, a later analysis counted approximately 75 million unique TCR beta chains, approximately 12 million of which were shared by at least two donors. A nearest-neighbor algorithm error-corrected the raw reads and collapsed the reads into unique sequences, merging closely related sequences to remove PCR and sequencing errors. To assign V, D and J gene segments, CDR3 sequences were aligned to IMGT reference sequences. For a sequence to be retained, at least a six-nucleotide match to both a V gene segment and a J gene segment was required. Rearrangements were classified as productive when the CDR3 lacked stop codons and remained in frame with V and J, and all other rearrangements were classified as non-productive. CDR3 was defined according to IMGT convention as the region running from the second conserved V-encoded cysteine to the conserved J-encoded phenylalanine. The earlier analysis of a few hundred of the donors excluded any sequence lacking an unambiguous match to a single V gene segment. An earlier analysis of approximately 590 of the donors classified V segments as functional when productive rearrangements were above 56.7% and as segregating when the standard deviation between donors was above 5%. To diagnose cytomegalovirus status from the catalog of TCR beta chain sequences, a statistical classification framework was built. In a later analysis, V and J genes were assigned by comparing TCR nucleotide sequences against IMGT/GENE-DB human TR gene sequences. A later analysis assigned CDR3 sequences and most-parsimonious VDJ recombination scenarios with the TCRdist pipeline. In a later analysis, every TCR beta chain was defined by the combination of its CDR3 amino acid sequence and its V-gene family, and reads without a unique V-gene family were dropped. In a later analysis, 450 to 600 highly shared, low-generation-probability nucleotide sequences were removed to address suspected cross-contamination and a sequencing artifact. In a later analysis, a clonal expansion index for each public chain was calculated from normalized within-repertoire ranks of inferred template counts. In a later analysis, generation probabilities were computed with a VDJ recombination model fitted to out-of-frame rearrangements, and the resulting probabilities were checked against IGoR. A later analysis scored TCR-TCR, TCR-HLA and TCR-CMV co-occurrence with hypergeometric tests, applying a repertoire-size bias correction to TCR pairs. In a later analysis, false discovery rates were estimated by permuting HLA or CMV assignments 20 times. In a later analysis, co-occurring TCRs were grouped using DBSCAN, with TCRdist sequence similarity added in when clustering inside HLA-allele-positive subsets. Co-occurrence clustering excluded repertoires with fewer than 30,000 or more than 120,000 public chains, plus five with anomalous nucleotide sharing. TCRdb took over this immuneACCESS table, retaining in-frame rearrangements with V and J assigned. Such tables are incomplete; in checked studies, under half of the missing clones stem from an unresolved V gene, and the remainder is unexplained. Clone size and V and J calls were adopted from that table, with D and trimming inferred from the DNA. For this sample the table gives 100,000 to 150,000 clones, of which 70% to 80% were detected only once. Approximately 3.8% of the sample rests with the top ten.

Worth noting for this clone: Its cognate antigen has yet to be identified. Within one base of it there is no much larger clone, and no base qualities were kept.

The cohort comprised fewer than 750 healthy bone marrow donors. Cohort members were all nominally healthy when sampled, although unrecorded immune exposures were likely present. The donor tested CMV seropositive and was one of the 289 seropositive cohort members. A peripheral blood sample was collected from each donor, and TCR beta sequencing was performed on peripheral blood mononuclear cells. Genomic DNA extraction from the blood cell samples was performed with the Qiagen DNeasy Blood Extraction Kit. The chain is encoded by TRBV29-1 joined to TRBJ2-1; the D gene remains uncertain. Sequencing input: PBMCs. The sequence came from a man aged 35 to 55 in good health and CMV-seropositive. The CDR3 amino acid sequence is: CSVEESYNEQFF. Here is the DNA: TGCAGCGTTGAAGAATCTTACAATGAGCAGTTCTTC.